This T cell receptor (beta chain) was documented in a study of cytomegalovirus exposure and HLA in healthy donors. V was pared by 6 bases and J by 4 bases, with 20 bases between. Germline V gene sequence: CDR1 SGDLS, CDR2 YYNGEE. CDR3 size: 17 residues. Primers included in the PCR were 60 Vbeta and 13 Jbeta primers. Data came from immunoSEQ multiplex PCR; TCRdb stores just in-frame clones and leaves some out. This table has over 150,000 clones, 80% appearing once. Specimen: PBMCs. The rearrangement links TRBV9 to TRBJ2-6; D possibly corresponds to TRBD1 (6 bases). This TCR was recovered from a woman between 45 and 60 years old in good health and CMV-seronegative. The CDR3 DNA is TGTGCCAGCACCCGGACAGCAGGCGTAGTAGGGGCCAACGTCCTGACTTTC. It codes for CASTRTAGVVGANVLTF.